This T cell receptor beta chain emerged from a study of shared clonotypes between healthy human individuals. Overall study context: Each donor's CD4 naive and CD4 memory cells filled three plates apiece, CD8 naive two, and CD8 memory one. Whole-study findings and limits: Naive subsets generally had larger estimated richness than memory subsets.

A note on this clone: The antigen is unknown.

The length of the CDR3 is 14 residues. With 1 base removed from V and 6 bases from J, the gap between germline ends came to 10 bases. In germline, CDR1 is SGHVS, CDR2 FQNEAQ. TCRdb's copy holds only in-frame clones and misses some; the assay was immunoSEQ multiplex PCR. The profile shows approximately 1.5 million clones, around 98% of them singletons. Researchers partitioned CD4+ cells into CD45RA+ naive and CD45RA-negative memory subsets. This sequence originates from a man between 25 and 39 years old in good health. Sequencing input: naive CD4+ T cells sorted from blood. Subset: CD45RA+ positively selected. The V call is TRBV7-8, the J call TRBJ2-1; D ambiguous. CDR3 loop: CASSLGGARNEQFF. In nucleotides, the CDR3 is TGTGCCAGCAGCTTAGGTGGCGCTCGCAATGAGCAGTTCTTC. Drawing the rest from reference TRBV7-8 and TRBJ2-1, the complete variable domain is GAGVSQSPRYKVAKRGQDVALRCDPISGHVSLFWYQQALGQGPEFLTYFQNEAQLDKSGLPSDRFFAERPEGSVSTLKIQRTQQEDSAVYLCASSLGGARNEQFFGPGTRLTVL.